This T cell receptor (beta chain) is from a study of blood T cell repertoires in COVID-19. Generated by immunoSEQ multiplex PCR, the TCRdb table keeps only in-frame clones and is missing some. The sample has under 300,000 clones, around 82% seen once. The germline gives CDR1 MNHNS, CDR2 SASEGT. This CDR3 is 15 amino acids long. V lost 0 bases, J lost 2 bases, and 11 bases lay in between. This TCR derives from a woman aged 50 to 65 who had recovered from COVID-19. The chain uses TRBV6-1 and TRBJ2-7; perhaps TRBD1 as D (5 bases). Sequencing was carried out using peripheral blood. The CDR3: CASSEAAQVAYEQYF. CDR3 DNA: TGTGCCAGCAGTGAAGCGGCACAGGTTGCCTACGAGCAGTACTTC.